This TCR beta chain emerged from a study of cytomegalovirus exposure and HLA in healthy donors. Looking at the study overall: HLA-typed donors were the source of about 85 million unique TCRs held in an early data release. General observations from the study: The study designated around 150 TCR beta chains cytomegalovirus-associated.

Details on this clone: The antigen remains undetermined.

Primers for the PCR totalled 60 Vbeta and 13 Jbeta. Produced via immunoSEQ multiplex PCR; TCRdb's table is partial and in-frame only. The profile shows under 250,000 clones, approximately 81% of them singletons. The CDR3 extends over 13 amino acids. Per germline, CDR1 LGHNA and CDR2 YNFKEQ. V lost 0 bases to trimming and J lost 8 bases, with 7 bases between them. The sample was PBMCs. This clonotype was obtained from a woman in her sixties in good health and CMV-seropositive. The V gene is TRBV4-2, the J gene TRBJ2-2; D unresolved. CDR3 protein: CASSQESSGELFF. The CDR3 coding sequence is TGTGCCAGCAGCCAAGAGTCGTCGGGGGAGCTGTTTTTT.